Listed below are T cell receptor beta chains from one sample, sequenced in a study of blood T cell repertoires in COVID-19. The protocol was immunoSEQ multiplex PCR, while the TCRdb copy is restricted to in-frame clones and leaves out a portion. The sample has some 300,000 clones; around 89% are singletons. Sequenced material: PBMCs or T cells enriched from blood (not recorded which). These TCRs come from a woman between 55 and 75 years old in a cohort exposed to, infected with or recovered from COVID-19 (not recorded which). CDR3s include the opening cysteine and the closing phenylalanine or tryptophan. D genes are given only for firm matches.

length	J	V	D	CDR3
15	TRBJ2-7	TRBV3-1/TRBV3-2	TRBD1	CASSQDRTGDYEQYF
15	TRBJ1-2	TRBV5-1	TRBD1	CASSWGTGTGVGYTF
16	TRBJ2-1	TRBV19	TRBD2	CASNPTSGRAHNEQFF
15	TRBJ2-1	TRBV5-5	.	CASSRDSSGYNEQFF
12	TRBJ2-2	TRBV29-1	TRBD2	CSGGRAAGELFF
15	TRBJ1-6	TRBV28	TRBD1	CASSSVGTENSPLHF
15	TRBJ2-5	TRBV7-9	.	CASSLVGVPQETQYF
13	TRBJ2-7	TRBV29-1	TRBD1	CSVLDRAAYEQYF
12	TRBJ2-7	TRBV5-1	TRBD1	CASSRDRAEQYF
15	TRBJ1-1	TRBV28	.	CASSARVGMNTEAFF